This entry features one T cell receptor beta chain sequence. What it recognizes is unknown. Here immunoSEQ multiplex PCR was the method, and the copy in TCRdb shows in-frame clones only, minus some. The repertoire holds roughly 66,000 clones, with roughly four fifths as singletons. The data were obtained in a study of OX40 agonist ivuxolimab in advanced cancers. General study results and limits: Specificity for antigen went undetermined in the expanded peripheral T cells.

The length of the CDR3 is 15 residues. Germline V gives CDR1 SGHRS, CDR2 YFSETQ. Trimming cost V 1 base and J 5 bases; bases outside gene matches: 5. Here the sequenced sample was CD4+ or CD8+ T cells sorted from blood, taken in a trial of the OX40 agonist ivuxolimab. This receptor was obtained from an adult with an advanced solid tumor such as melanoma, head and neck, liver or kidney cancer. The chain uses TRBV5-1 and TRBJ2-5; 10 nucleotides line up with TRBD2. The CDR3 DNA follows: TGCGCCAGCAGCTTGTCTAGCGGGGGCGCTGAGACCCAGTACTTC. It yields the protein CASSLSSGGAETQYF. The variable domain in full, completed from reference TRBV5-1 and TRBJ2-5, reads KAGVTQTPRYLIKTRGQQVTLSCSPISGHRSVSWYQQTPGQGLQFLFEYFSETQRNKGNFPGRFSGRQFSNSRSEMNVSTLELGDSALYLCASSLSSGGAETQYFGPGTRLLVL.